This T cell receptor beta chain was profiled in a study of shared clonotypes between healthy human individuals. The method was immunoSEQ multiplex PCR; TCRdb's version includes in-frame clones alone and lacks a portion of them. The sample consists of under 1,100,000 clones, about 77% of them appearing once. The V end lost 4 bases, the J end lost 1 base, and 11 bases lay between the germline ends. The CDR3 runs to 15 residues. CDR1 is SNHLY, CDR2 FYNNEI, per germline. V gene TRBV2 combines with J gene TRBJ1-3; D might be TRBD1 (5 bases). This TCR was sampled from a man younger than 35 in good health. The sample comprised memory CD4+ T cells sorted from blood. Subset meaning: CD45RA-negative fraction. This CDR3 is CASSALGLSGNTIYF. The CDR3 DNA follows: TGTGCCAGCAGTGCCCTGGGACTTTCTGGAAACACCATATATTTT. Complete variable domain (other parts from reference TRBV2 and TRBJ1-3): EPEVTQTPSHQVTQMGQEVILRCVPISNHLYFYWYRQILGQKVEFLVSFYNNEISEKSEIFDDQFSVERPDGSNFTLKIRSTKLEDSAMYFCASSALGLSGNTIYFGEGSWLTVV.